One and the same sample provided the 12 T cell receptor beta chains below, sequenced in a study of OX40 agonist ivuxolimab in advanced cancers. Clones were sequenced by immunoSEQ multiplex PCR, and TCRdb holds only the in-frame ones, with some missing. The sample has some 17,000 clones, 80% to 95% seen once. This specimen consisted of CD4+ or CD8+ T cells sorted from blood, obtained in a trial of the OX40 agonist ivuxolimab. The receptors were gathered from an adult with an advanced solid tumor such as melanoma, head and neck, liver or kidney cancer.

The chain combines TRBV19 with TRBJ2-1, with D tentatively TRBD1 or TRBD2 (5 bases each). V was trimmed by 3 bases and J by 5 bases, leaving 14 bases between them. The CDR3 length is 15 residues. The germline V gene has CDR1 LNHDA and CDR2 SQIVND (reference sequence). The CDR3 is CASSISSWGNNEQFF. The CDR3 DNA reads as TGTGCCAGTAGTATTTCTAGCTGGGGGAACAATGAGCAGTTCTTC.

V and J are TRBV11-3 and TRBJ2-7, with D maybe TRBD2 (5 bases). Trimming removed 5 bases from V and 0 bases from J, with 14 bases in between. This CDR3 has 15 amino acids. The V gene's germline CDR1 is SGHNT and CDR2 YENEEA. The CDR3 here is CASSLSYGDSYEQYF. The CDR3 DNA reads TGTGCCAGCAGCCTCAGTTACGGGGACTCCTACGAGCAGTACTTC.

V is TRBV5-4 and J is TRBJ1-6; no clear D. Germline-derived CDR1 and CDR2 are SGHNT and YYREEE (reference sequence). This CDR3 contains 14 residues. Between the trimmed V and J ends, which lost 5 bases and 5 bases, there was a span of 11 bases. CDR3 residues: CASSLEGDNSPLHF. Written as DNA, the CDR3 is TGTGCCAGCAGTTTAGAAGGAGATAATTCACCCCTCCACTTT.

The V call is TRBV5-5, the J call TRBJ1-1; 7 bases are a match to TRBD1. CDR3 length equals 17 residues. The germline V gene has CDR1 SGHKS and CDR2 YYEKEE (reference sequence). V shed 4 bases and J 1 base; nucleotides not matched to a gene: 13. CDR3 amino acids: CASSLQGGTVTNTEAFF. Written as DNA, the CDR3 is TGTGCCAGCAGCCTCCAGGGGGGGACGGTAACGAACACTGAAGCTTTCTTT.

This chain connects TRBV5-6 to TRBJ2-7, with no clear D. Germline CDR1 SGHDT, CDR2 YYEEEE. The germline V and J ends were trimmed by 1 base and 2 bases, with 4 bases remaining between them. This CDR3 spans 12 amino acids. CDR3 in amino acids: CASSLTPYEQYF. The CDR3 DNA is TGTGCCAGCAGCTTGACTCCCTACGAGCAGTACTTC.

This rearrangement joins TRBV5-1 to TRBJ2-7; the D is unclear. Germline loops: CDR1 SGHRS, CDR2 YFSETQ. The CDR3 spans 13 residues. V lost 4 bases, J lost 1 base, and 9 bases lay in between. The DNA for the CDR3 is TGCGCCAGCAGCGGAACTCAGTCCTACGAGCAGTACTTC. Translating it yields CASSGTQSYEQYF.

The chain recombines TRBV28 with TRBJ1-1; a weak D match, TRBD1 (6 bases). Germline V CDR1 and CDR2: MDHEN, SYDVKM. The CDR3 runs 14 residues. The germline V and J ends were trimmed by 8 bases and 5 bases, with 18 bases remaining between them. The CDR3 protein is CASRLPGVGTEAFF. CDR3 coding DNA: TGTGCCAGCCGCCTCCCAGGGGTGGGGACTGAAGCTTTCTTT.

The chain joins TRBV10-3 to TRBJ2-7; D call uncertain. Trimming cost V 4 bases and J 4 bases, with 14 bases left between them. Germline V gives CDR1 ENHRY, CDR2 SYGVKD. CDR3 length: 14 amino acids. CDR3 DNA sequence: TGTGCCATCAGTGTAGGGCAGTCCGGTTACGAGCAGTACTTC. This codes for CAISVGQSGYEQYF.

A word on this clone: One end of the junction varies from germline; a read error may be responsible. The chain couples TRBV7-6 to TRBJ1-1; D gene unclear. CDR1 and CDR2 (germline): SGHVS, FNYEAQ. The CDR3 has 14 amino acids. The CDR3 nucleotides are TGTGCCAGCAGCGCCGGTGGGATGAACACTGGAGCTTTCTTT. It is translated as CASSAGGMNTGAFF.

As concerns this clone: One end of the junction fails to match germline, which may point to a read error. V gene TRBV7-7 combines with J gene TRBJ1-2; 7 bases line up with TRBD1. The CDR3 has 16 residues. Germline V gene sequence: CDR1 SSHAT, CDR2 FNYEAQ (reference sequence). The DNA for the CDR3 is TGTGCTAGCAGCTTAGCCAAGGGACAGCTCGCCTATGGCTACACCTTC. Translated, it gives CASSLAKGQLAYGYTF.

The chain recombines TRBV7-6 with TRBJ2-1; weak D call: TRBD2 (6 bases). Germline-derived CDR1 and CDR2 are SGHVS and FNYEAQ. V dropped 4 bases and J dropped 7 bases, with 20 bases sitting between them. The CDR3 length is 16 residues. The CDR3 nucleotides are TGTGCCAGCAGCTATAGAAGCGGGCGACTCGGGAATGAGCAGTTCTTC. Amino acids: CASSYRSGRLGNEQFF.

The V call is TRBV10-3, the J call TRBJ2-1; 8 nucleotides agree with TRBD2. This CDR3 has 17 residues. The V segment lost 4 bases and the J segment 4 bases; nucleotides outside the gene matches: 12. In germline, CDR1 is ENHRY, CDR2 SYGVKD. CDR3 sequence reads: CAISGGSEREWYNEQFF. DNA for the CDR3: TGTGCCATCAGTGGGGGGTCGGAGCGGGAGTGGTACAATGAGCAGTTCTTC.